This T cell receptor (beta chain) was obtained from a study of Tregs in tolerant kidney transplant recipients. Study results and limitations: Findings come from small patient numbers and require larger validation. Biological reproducibility was not directly addressed in this study.

Concerning this clone itself: Its target is not known.

Some clones are missing from TCRdb's copy, which holds only in-frame ones; the method was immunoSEQ multiplex PCR. The sample holds fewer than 100,000 clones; roughly 93% are singletons and the top ten take 0.46%. The CDR3 length is 14 residues. Trimming left V 9 bases short and J 0 bases short, with 9 bases between. Germline V CDR1 and CDR2: MNHEY, SVGAGI. The source material was CD4+ T cells from blood, sampled before the transplant. This TCR derives from a human donor who received a combined kidney and bone marrow transplant. The V and J genes are TRBV6-5 and TRBJ1-6; D is ambiguous. CDR3: CASDKSSYNSPLHF. Written as DNA, the CDR3 is TGTGCCAGTGACAAGAGCTCCTATAATTCACCCCTCCACTTT.